This entry lists 10 T cell receptor beta chains sequenced from one sample in a study of molecular identifiers for immune sequencing clone quantification. TCRdb called the PCR reads again in MiXCR, with one record for every CDR3 protein. Among around 480,000 distinct CDR3 sequences listed, about a fifth were seen once. The sample taken for sequencing was naive CD8+ T cells from blood, with Jurkat cell RNA spiked in. Stated subset: FACS-sorted CD8+CD4-CCR7+CD45RA+ naive T cells. These receptors were taken from a human donor in good health. Some libraries in this study had Jurkat cell RNA spiked in.

The chain uses TRBV28 and TRBJ1-5; D remains ambiguous. V gave up 3 bases and J gave up 3 bases, with 9 bases separating them. The germline CDR1 and CDR2 sequences are MDHEN and SYDVKM. CDR3 length: 14 amino acids. As DNA, the CDR3 is TGTGCCAGCAGTTTTGACAAGATCAATCAGCCCCAGCATTTT. Its translation: CASSFDKINQPQHF.

On this clonotype: This is likely an artifact of a read error, given a far larger clone one base away. It is likely a read error, because the conserved phenylalanine at the end of the CDR3 is missing. This rearrangement joins TRBV19 to TRBJ2-7; 11 bases fit TRBD1. Germline trimming cut 11 bases from V and 3 bases from J; bases unmatched to any gene: 6. This CDR3 has 13 amino acids. CDR1 LNHDA and CDR2 SQIVND come from the germline V gene (reference sequence). CDR3 amino acids: CASSGTGGYEQYL. The CDR3 DNA follows: TGTGCCTCTTCCGGGACAGGGGGCTACGAGCAGTACCTC.

This clonotype was counted ten times or more. V gene TRBV29-1 combines with J gene TRBJ2-7; the D is unclear. The CDR3 has 14 residues. CDR1 SQVTM and CDR2 ANQGSEA come from the germline V gene. The V gene lost 4 bases and the J gene lost 1 base, with 14 bases spanning the gap. The CDR3 reads CSVVPGAPSYEQYF. The CDR3 coding sequence is TGCAGCGTTGTTCCCGGAGCCCCGTCCTACGAGCAGTACTTC.

In the case of this clonotype: This may come from a read error, since a much larger clone is one base off. The final CDR3 position lacks the conserved phenylalanine or tryptophan, pointing to a likely read error. J is TRBJ2-5 and V is TRBV12-3 or TRBV12-4; 7 bases are a match to TRBD1. The junction had 4 bases not matched to a gene; V was cut back by 5 bases and J by 1 base. CDR3 size: 14 residues. CDR3 bases: TGTGCCAGCAGTACTAGGACAGGCCAAGAGACCCAGTACCTC. This translates into CASSTRTGQETQYL.

This clonotype turned up a few times. The gene calls are TRBV7-2 and TRBJ2-2; weak D call: TRBD1 (5 bases). The CDR3 length is 15 residues. Trimming removed 1 base at V and 6 bases at J, with 12 bases between. From germline, CDR1 is SGHTA and CDR2 FQGNSA. The CDR3 loop is CASSLVGPGSGELFF. CDR3 DNA: TGTGCCAGCAGCTTAGTAGGGCCAGGGTCCGGGGAGCTGTTTTTT.

This clonotype has a handful of counts. The rearrangement joins TRBV4-2 to TRBJ2-1; D is unresolved. Between the trimmed V and J ends, which lost 0 bases and 1 base, there was a span of 16 bases. Germline values: CDR1 LGHNA, CDR2 YNFKEQ. The CDR3 runs 18 residues. DNA for the CDR3: TGTGCCAGCAGCCAAGATCCCCCACCACCGCTATCCTACAATGAGCAGTTCTTC. This encodes CASSQDPPPPLSYNEQFF.

In its sample, this clonotype was seen once. The chain joins TRBV9 to TRBJ2-7; D is possibly TRBD2 (6 bases). Germline V lookup: CDR1 SGDLS, CDR2 YYNGEE. Between the trimmed V and J ends, which lost 0 bases and 0 bases, there was a span of 10 bases. The CDR3 runs to 15 residues. CDR3 amino acids: CASSVEEGSSYEQYF. CDR3 DNA sequence: TGTGCCAGCAGCGTAGAGGAGGGGAGCTCCTACGAGCAGTACTTC.

Points on this clonotype: No conserved phenylalanine or tryptophan is present at the end of the CDR3, so a read error is the likely explanation. The rearrangement uses TRBV19 and TRBJ1-1; D is ambiguous. The CDR3 totals 13 residues. Germline lookup yields CDR1 LNHDA and CDR2 SQIVND (reference sequence). The V end was cut by 1 base, the J end by 8 bases, with 11 bases between. The CDR3 sequence is CASSIVGRWEAFL. Written as DNA, the CDR3 is TGTGCCAGTAGTATAGTAGGCCGGTGGGAAGCTTTCCTT.

Only a few counts were recorded for this clonotype. V gene TRBV6-4 combines with J gene TRBJ2-1, with 12 bases identical to TRBD2. CDR3 length: 13 residues. J lost 7 bases, V lost 10 bases, and 5 bases had no gene match. Germline CDR1 reads MRHNA; CDR2 reads SNTAGT. CDR3 amino acids: CAITSGRKNEQFF. Written as DNA, the CDR3 is TGTGCCATCACTAGCGGGAGGAAAAATGAGCAGTTCTTC.

On this clonotype itself: With a much larger clone just one base away, this may be a read error. V usage is TRBV4-1 and J usage is TRBJ1-2, with a possible D match to TRBD1 (6 bases). The CDR3 extends over 14 amino acids. The V and J ends lost 3 bases and 4 bases respectively, with 12 bases between them. Germline CDR1 is MGHRA and CDR2 is YSYEKL. CDR3 nucleotides: TGCGCCAGCAGCCAGATACAGGGAGGCTATGGCTACACCTTC. It encodes CASSQIQGGYGYTF.